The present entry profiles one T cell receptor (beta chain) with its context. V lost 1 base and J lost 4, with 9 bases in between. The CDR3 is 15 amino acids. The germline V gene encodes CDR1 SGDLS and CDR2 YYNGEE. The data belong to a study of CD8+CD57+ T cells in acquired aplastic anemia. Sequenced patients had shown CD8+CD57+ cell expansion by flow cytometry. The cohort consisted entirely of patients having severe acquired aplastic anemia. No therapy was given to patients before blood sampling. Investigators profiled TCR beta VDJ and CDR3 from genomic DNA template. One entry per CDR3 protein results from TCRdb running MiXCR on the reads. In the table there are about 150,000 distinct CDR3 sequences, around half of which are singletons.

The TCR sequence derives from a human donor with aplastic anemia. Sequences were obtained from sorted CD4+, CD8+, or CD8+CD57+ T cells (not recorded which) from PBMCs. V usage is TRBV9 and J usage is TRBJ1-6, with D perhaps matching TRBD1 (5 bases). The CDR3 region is CASSVRGGYNSPLHF. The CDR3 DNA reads TGTGCCAGCAGCGTACGCGGGGGGTATAATTCACCCCTCCACTTT.